This TCR beta chain emerged from a study of T cell responses to AZD1222 COVID-19 vaccine. Trimming removed 5 bases at V and 2 bases at J, with 16 bases between. The CDR3 runs to 15 residues. CDR1 and CDR2 (germline): LNHNV, YYDKDF (reference sequence). Sequencing used immunoSEQ multiplex PCR; TCRdb keeps in-frame clones, though not all of them. The data hold 150,000 to 200,000 clones, with around 90% observed a single time. The sample consisted of peripheral blood, taken on day 0 of AZD1222 vaccination. This TCR derives from an adult in good health. This sequence joins TRBV15 and TRBJ2-7; D gene uncertain. The CDR3 DNA follows: TGTGCCACCAGCCCGCACCGGAGTAAAGCCTACGAGCAGTACTTC. Translation gives CATSPHRSKAYEQYF.